The sequence of this TCR beta chain was determined in a study of blood T cells in healthy people across ages. Study findings and constraints: The CMV status of each donor remained undetermined, and this could have confounded shifts in expanded clonotypes.

This clonotype was observed a handful of times. What it binds is unknown. A second PCR of about 7 to 12 cycles used a sample-barcoded 5' primer and a J-beta primer mix. TCRdb reprocessed the 5' RACE reads via MiXCR and lists one record per CDR3 protein. The sample includes approximately 780,000 distinct CDR3 sequences, 25% to 30% of them seen just once. The same sample was also studied in work on T cells of mothers and their children. As that report states: The overlap seen between related mothers and children slightly exceeded that of unrelated pairs, though not significantly.

Sequenced: blood. This receptor was taken from a boy aged 5-17 years in good health.

CDR3 loop: CASSSVGFSGNTIYF. In DNA form, the CDR3 reads TGTGCCAGCAGCTCCGTAGGTTTCTCTGGAAACACCATATATTTT. The gene calls are TRBV7-6 and TRBJ1-3, with D hard to call. This CDR3 region has 15 residues. The V end was cut by 4 bases, the J end by 0 bases, with 10 bases between. Germline V gene sequence: CDR1 SGHVS, CDR2 FNYEAQ.